This TCR beta chain came from a study of blood T cell repertoires in COVID-19. Study-wide background: Whether acute or convalescent, the COVID-19 samples came from the United States, Italy and Spain.

TCRdb's copy holds only in-frame clones and misses some; the assay was immunoSEQ multiplex PCR. The data show over 100,000 clones, with about four fifths seen just once and less than 5% held by the top ten. The CDR3 runs to 16 residues. From germline, CDR1 is SGHRS and CDR2 YFSETQ. The V gene end was trimmed by 5 bases and the J gene end by 6 bases; junction bases not matched to a gene: 12. The rearrangement uses TRBV5-1 and TRBJ2-2; 8 bases align to TRBD1. Sequences were obtained from peripheral blood. The source is a human donor in a cohort sampled during active COVID-19. In nucleotides, the CDR3 is TGCGCCAGCAGTCCCAGACAGGGGTATGTCGCCGGGGAGCTGTTTTTT. This gives the protein CASSPRQGYVAGELFF.